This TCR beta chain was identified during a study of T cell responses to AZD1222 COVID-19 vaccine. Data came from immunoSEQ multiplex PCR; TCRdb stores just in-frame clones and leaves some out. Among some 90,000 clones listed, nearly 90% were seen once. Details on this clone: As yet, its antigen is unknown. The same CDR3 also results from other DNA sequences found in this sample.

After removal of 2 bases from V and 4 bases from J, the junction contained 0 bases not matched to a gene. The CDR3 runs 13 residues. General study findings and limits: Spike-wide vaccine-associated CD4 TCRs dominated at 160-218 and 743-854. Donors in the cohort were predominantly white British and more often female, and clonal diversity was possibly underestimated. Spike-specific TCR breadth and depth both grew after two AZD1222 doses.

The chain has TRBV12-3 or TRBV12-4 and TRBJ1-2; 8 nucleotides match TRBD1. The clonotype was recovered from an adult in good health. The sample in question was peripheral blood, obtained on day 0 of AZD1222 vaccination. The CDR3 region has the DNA TGTGCCAGCAGTTTAACAGGGGGCTATGGCTACACCTTC. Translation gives CASSLTGGYGYTF.